The entry that follows covers one T cell receptor beta chain sequence. This sample is drawn from a study of blood T cell repertoires in COVID-19. Looking at the study overall: The United States, Italy and Spain supplied acute and convalescent COVID-19 samples. Sources were T cells, B-cell-depleted T cells, or PBMCs; the material itself was cDNA or gDNA.

The authors' processing: The authors estimated nucleated cell counts from reference gene primer amplification. Using immunoSEQ multiplex PCR, the repertoire was profiled, and TCRdb retains in-frame clones only, with some absent. That table furnishes V, J and clone size, whereas the DNA furnished D and trimming. This sample has about 98,000 clones, with roughly 80% found just once. V lost 2 bases to trimming and J lost 8 bases, with 15 bases between them. CDR1 KGHSH and CDR2 LQKENI come from the germline V gene. The CDR3 has 14 amino acids. The TCR was taken from a woman of 80 years or more with acute or convalescent COVID-19. V and J are TRBV18 and TRBJ1-2; tentative D call: TRBD1 (6 bases). What was sequenced was peripheral blood. The DNA for the CDR3 is TGTGCCAGCTCACCAACAGGGTGGGAAGGAGGCTACACCTTC. The encoded protein is CASSPTGWEGGYTF.